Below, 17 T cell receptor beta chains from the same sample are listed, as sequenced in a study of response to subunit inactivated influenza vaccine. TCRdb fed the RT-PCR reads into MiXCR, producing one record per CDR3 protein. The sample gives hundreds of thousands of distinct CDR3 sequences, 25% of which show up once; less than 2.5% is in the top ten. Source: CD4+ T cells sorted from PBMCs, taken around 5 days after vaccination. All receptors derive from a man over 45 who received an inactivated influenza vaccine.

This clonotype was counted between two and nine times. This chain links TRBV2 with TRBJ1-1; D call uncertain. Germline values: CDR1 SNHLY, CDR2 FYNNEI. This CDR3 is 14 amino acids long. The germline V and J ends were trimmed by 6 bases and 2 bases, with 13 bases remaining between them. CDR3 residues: CASRARGGNTEAFF. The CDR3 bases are TGTGCCAGCAGAGCCCGGGGAGGAAACACTGAAGCTTTCTTT.

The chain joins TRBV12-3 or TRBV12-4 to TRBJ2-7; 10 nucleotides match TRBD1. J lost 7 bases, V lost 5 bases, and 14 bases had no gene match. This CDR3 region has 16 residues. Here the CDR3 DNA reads TGTGCCAGCAGTCGAAGGGGCCCGGGACAGGGGTATGAGCAGTACTTC. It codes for CASSRRGPGQGYEQYF.

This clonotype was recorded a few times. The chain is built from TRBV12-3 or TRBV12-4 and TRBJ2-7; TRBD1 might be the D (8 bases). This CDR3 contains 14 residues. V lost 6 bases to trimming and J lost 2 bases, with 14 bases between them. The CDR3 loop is CASSITGGAYEQYF. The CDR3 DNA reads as TGTGCCAGCAGCATTACAGGGGGGGCCTACGAGCAGTACTTC.

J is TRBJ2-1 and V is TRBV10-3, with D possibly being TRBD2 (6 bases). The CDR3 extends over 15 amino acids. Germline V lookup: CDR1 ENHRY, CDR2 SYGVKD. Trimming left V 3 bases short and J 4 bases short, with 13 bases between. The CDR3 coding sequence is TGTGCCATCAGTGATTGGGGACTCACATACAATGAGCAGTTCTTC. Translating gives CAISDWGLTYNEQFF.

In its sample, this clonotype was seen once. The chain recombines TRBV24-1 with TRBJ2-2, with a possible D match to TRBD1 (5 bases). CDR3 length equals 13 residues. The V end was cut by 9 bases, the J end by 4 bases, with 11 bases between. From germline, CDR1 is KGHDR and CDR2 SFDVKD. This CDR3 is CATALTATGELFF. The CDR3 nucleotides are TGTGCCACCGCCTTGACAGCCACCGGGGAGCTGTTTTTT.

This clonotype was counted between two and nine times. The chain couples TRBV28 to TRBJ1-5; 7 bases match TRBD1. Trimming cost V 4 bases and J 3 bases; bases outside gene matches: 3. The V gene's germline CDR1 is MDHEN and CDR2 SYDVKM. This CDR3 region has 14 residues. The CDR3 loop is CASSWTGSNQPQHF. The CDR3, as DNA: TGTGCCAGCAGTTGGACAGGCTCCAATCAGCCCCAGCATTTT.

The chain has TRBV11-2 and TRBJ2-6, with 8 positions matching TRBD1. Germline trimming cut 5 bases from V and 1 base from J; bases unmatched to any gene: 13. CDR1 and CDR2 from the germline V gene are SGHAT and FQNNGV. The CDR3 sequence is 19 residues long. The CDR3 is CASSPRQGFYYSGANVLTF. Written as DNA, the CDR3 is TGTGCCAGCAGCCCTCGACAGGGGTTTTACTATTCTGGGGCCAACGTCCTGACTTTC.

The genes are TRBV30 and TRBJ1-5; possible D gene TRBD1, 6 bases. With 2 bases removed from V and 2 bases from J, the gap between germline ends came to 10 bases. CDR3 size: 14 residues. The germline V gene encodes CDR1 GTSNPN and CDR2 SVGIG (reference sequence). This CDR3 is CAWSPGQGNQPQHF. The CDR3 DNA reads TGTGCCTGGAGTCCGGGACAAGGCAATCAGCCCCAGCATTTT.

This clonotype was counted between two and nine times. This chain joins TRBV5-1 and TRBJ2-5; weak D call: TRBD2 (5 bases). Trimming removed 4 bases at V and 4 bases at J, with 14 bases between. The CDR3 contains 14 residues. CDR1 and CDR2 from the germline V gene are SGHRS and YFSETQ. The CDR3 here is CASSPIEGGETQYF. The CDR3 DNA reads TGCGCCAGCAGCCCCATTGAGGGTGGAGAGACCCAGTACTTC.

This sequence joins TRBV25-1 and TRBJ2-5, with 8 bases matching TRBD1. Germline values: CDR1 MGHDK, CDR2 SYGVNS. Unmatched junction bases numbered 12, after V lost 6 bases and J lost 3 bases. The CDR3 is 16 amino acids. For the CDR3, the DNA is TGTGCCAGCAGGGTTCGGGGACACAGGGGGAAAGAGACCCAGTACTTC. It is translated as CASRVRGHRGKETQYF. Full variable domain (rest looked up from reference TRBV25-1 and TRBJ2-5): EADIYQTPRYLVIGTGKKITLECSQTMGHDKMYWYQQDPGMELHLIHYSYGVNSTEKGDLSSESTVSRIRTEHFPLTLESARPSHTSQYLCASRVRGHRGKETQYFGPGTRLLVL.

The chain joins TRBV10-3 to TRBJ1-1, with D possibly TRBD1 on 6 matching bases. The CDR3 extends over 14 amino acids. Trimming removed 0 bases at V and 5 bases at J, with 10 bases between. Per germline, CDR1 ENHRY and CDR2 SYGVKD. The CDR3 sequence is CAISESGAWTEAFF. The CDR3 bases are TGTGCCATCAGTGAGTCGGGGGCTTGGACTGAAGCTTTCTTT.

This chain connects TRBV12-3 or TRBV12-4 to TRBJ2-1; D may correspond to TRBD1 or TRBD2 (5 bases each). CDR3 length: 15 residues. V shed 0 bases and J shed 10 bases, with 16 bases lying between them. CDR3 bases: TGTGCCAGCAGTTTAGCGCTGGGGCGGGTTTGGGAGCAGTTCTTC. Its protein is CASSLALGRVWEQFF.

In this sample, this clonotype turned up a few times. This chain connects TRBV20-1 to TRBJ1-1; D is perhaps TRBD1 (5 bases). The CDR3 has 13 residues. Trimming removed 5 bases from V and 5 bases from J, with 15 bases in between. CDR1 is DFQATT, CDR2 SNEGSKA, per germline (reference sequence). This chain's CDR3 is CSAFALGDTEAFF. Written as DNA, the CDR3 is TGCAGTGCTTTCGCGTTGGGGGATACTGAAGCTTTCTTT.

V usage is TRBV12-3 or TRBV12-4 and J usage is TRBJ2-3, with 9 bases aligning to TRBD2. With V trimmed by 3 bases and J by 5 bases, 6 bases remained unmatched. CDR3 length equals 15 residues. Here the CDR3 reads CASSFAGGRGDTQYF. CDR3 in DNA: TGTGCCAGCAGTTTCGCGGGGGGGCGGGGAGATACGCAGTATTTT.

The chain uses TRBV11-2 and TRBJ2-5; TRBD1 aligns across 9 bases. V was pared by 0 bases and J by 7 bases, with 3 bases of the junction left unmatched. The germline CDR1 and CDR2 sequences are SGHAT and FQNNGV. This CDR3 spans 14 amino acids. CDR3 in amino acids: CASSLEGQGRTQYF. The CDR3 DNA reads TGTGCCAGCAGCTTAGAGGGACAGGGAAGGACCCAGTACTTC.

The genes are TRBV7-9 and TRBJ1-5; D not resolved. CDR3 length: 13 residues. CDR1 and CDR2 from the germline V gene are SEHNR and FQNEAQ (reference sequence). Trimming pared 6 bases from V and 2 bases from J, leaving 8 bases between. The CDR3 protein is CASSKEGNQPQHF. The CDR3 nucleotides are TGTGCCAGCAGTAAAGAGGGCAATCAGCCCCAGCATTTT.

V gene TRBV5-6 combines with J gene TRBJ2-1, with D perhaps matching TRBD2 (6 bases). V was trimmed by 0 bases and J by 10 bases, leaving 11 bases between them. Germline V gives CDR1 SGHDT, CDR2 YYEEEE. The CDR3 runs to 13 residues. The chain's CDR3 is CASSLVSGSEQFF. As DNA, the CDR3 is TGTGCCAGCAGCTTGGTCAGCGGGTCCGAGCAGTTCTTC.